A single sample is the source of the 30 T cell receptor beta chains below, sequenced in a study of breast tumors, draining lymph nodes, adjacent tissues. Using its own MiXCR run on the multiplex PCR reads, TCRdb lists one record per CDR3 protein. This sample has 180,000 or so distinct CDR3 sequences, with around 35% found just once. Breast cancer patients provided tissue from their axillary draining lymph nodes. Input material: axillary lymph node tissue. The source of these receptors is a female donor with breast cancer. Some clones in this sample may be carry-over from other donors' samples.

The chain combines TRBV9 with TRBJ2-3; TRBD2 matches at 11 bases. Germline V gives CDR1 SGDLS, CDR2 YYNGEE. The CDR3 is 17 residues long. With 3 bases clipped from V and 0 bases from J, the junction kept 6 bases outside the gene matches. The CDR3 DNA reads TGTGCCAGCAGCGCTCTAGCGGGGGGCCTTAGCACAGATACGCAGTATTTT. Encoded protein: CASSALAGGLSTDTQYF.

This clonotype was seen more than once but under ten times. A read error is likely, as this CDR3 ends without the conserved phenylalanine or tryptophan. It is unclear where the CDR3 begins or ends on the DNA, so no DNA is shown, and the CDR3 is as TCRdb lists it. This chain links TRBV9 with TRBJ2-2; the tabulated D call, TRBD2, remains unverified against the DNA. Both ends counted, the CDR3 spans 9 residues. Germline lookup yields CDR1 SGDLS and CDR2 YYNGEE. The CDR3 sequence: CASSGAGGV.

The sample holds a few counts of this clonotype. Given a much more abundant clone one base away, this may be a read error. The V gene is TRBV6-1, the J gene TRBJ2-7, with a possible D match to TRBD1 (5 bases). This CDR3 contains 14 residues. Germline V lookup: CDR1 MNHNS, CDR2 SASEGT. DNA for the CDR3: TGTGCCAGCAGTCAAGCGTTGAATAGGGGCGAGCAGTACTTC. Encoded protein: CASSQALNRGEQYF.

Only a few counts were recorded for this clonotype. The CDR3 nucleotides read TGTGCCAGCAGTTTACAGACAGGAGTCAATCAGCCCCAGCATTTT. Translated, it gives CASSLQTGVNQPQHF. The V call is TRBV28, the J call TRBJ1-5; D may be TRBD1 (6 bases). The CDR3 is made up of 15 amino acids. The V gene lost 2 bases and the J gene lost 3 bases, with 11 bases spanning the gap. CDR1 is MDHEN and CDR2 is SYDVKM in the germline V gene.

The chain couples TRBV28 to TRBJ2-4; 7 positions match TRBD2. The CDR3 runs to 16 residues. V trimming: 5 bases; J trimming: 0 bases; junction bases outside the gene matches: 7. The germline CDR1 and CDR2 sequences are MDHEN and SYDVKM. The CDR3 bases are TGTGCCAGCAGTAGGACCGGGGGGTTAGCCAAAAACATTCAGTACTTC. It codes for CASSRTGGLAKNIQYF.

This clonotype has a handful of counts. The chain recombines TRBV24-1 with TRBJ1-2; D ambiguous. V was trimmed by 3 bases and J by 2 bases, leaving 9 bases between them. The CDR3 runs to 14 residues. Germline CDR1 is KGHDR and CDR2 is SFDVKD. The CDR3 here is CATSDAGPNYGYTF. DNA of the CDR3: TGTGCCACCAGTGATGCCGGGCCGAACTATGGCTACACCTTC.

In the case of this clonotype: A much larger clonotype is one base distant, so this may be a read error. The rearrangement joins TRBV3-1 to TRBJ2-1, with D maybe TRBD2 (6 bases). The CDR3 totals 15 residues. Germline lookup yields CDR1 LGHDT and CDR2 YNNKEL (reference sequence). CDR3: CASSQDVLAGNERFF. CDR3 sequence (DNA): TGTGCCAGCAGCCAAGACGTACTAGCCGGCAATGAGCGGTTCTTC.

This sequence joins TRBV29-1 and TRBJ1-2, with D perhaps matching TRBD1 (6 bases). The CDR3 spans 17 residues. V gave up 6 bases and J gave up 4 bases, with 27 bases separating them. From germline, CDR1 is SQVTM and CDR2 ANQGSEA. The CDR3 nucleotides are TGCAGCGTGCGTACAGGGAGCGCAACCCCCCCCAGCTATGGCTACACCTTC. This translates into CSVRTGSATPPSYGYTF. Full variable domain (rest looked up from reference TRBV29-1 and TRBJ1-2): SAVISQKPSRDICQRGTSLTIQCQVDSQVTMMFWYRQQPGQSLTLIATANQGSEATYESGFVIDKFPISRPNLTFSTLTVSNMSPEDSSIYLCSVRTGSATPPSYGYTFGSGTRLTVV.

This clonotype is a singleton in its sample. At one end, the junction sequence differs from germline, possibly due to a read error. The chain uses TRBV18 and TRBJ2-6; the D call may be TRBD1 or TRBD2 (5 bases each). Germline values: CDR1 KGHSH, CDR2 LQKENI. This CDR3 has 15 residues. In DNA, the CDR3 is TGTGCCAGCCAAGAAGCCCCGGGACGTGCGAACACTGAAGCTTTC. This translates into CASQEAPGRANTEAF.

The sample holds a few counts of this clonotype. The genes are TRBV29-1 and TRBJ1-1; D gene unclear. Germline loops: CDR1 SQVTM, CDR2 ANQGSEA. The CDR3 consists of 11 residues. The ends were cut back, 4 bases at V and 4 bases at J, with 7 bases in the middle. The chain's CDR3 is CSVVTTTEAFF. The CDR3 coding sequence is TGCAGCGTTGTTACAACCACTGAAGCTTTCTTT.

This clonotype was seen repeatedly, ten times or more. This chain connects TRBV9 to TRBJ2-1; D unclear. V was cut by 4 bases and J by 4 bases, with 18 bases left in between. CDR1 is SGDLS, CDR2 YYNGEE, per germline. The CDR3 is 16 amino acids. The CDR3 loop is CASSTGPPAPYNEQFF. CDR3 DNA: TGTGCCAGCAGCACCGGACCCCCCGCGCCGTACAATGAGCAGTTCTTC.

The sample holds many counts of this clonotype. The chain carries TRBV29-1 and TRBJ2-7; TRBD2 aligns across 7 bases. In germline, CDR1 is SQVTM, CDR2 ANQGSEA. The CDR3 has 11 residues. The V and J ends lost 3 bases and 4 bases, in that order; junction bases with no gene match: 0. CDR3: CSVEREYEQYF. The CDR3 coding sequence is TGCAGCGTTGAGCGGGAGTACGAGCAGTACTTC.

This clonotype has a count of ten or more. This chain joins TRBV11-3 and TRBJ2-1; D unresolved. V lost 5 bases to trimming and J lost 5 bases, with 13 bases between them. The germline gives CDR1 SGHNT, CDR2 YENEEA. The CDR3 loop spans 14 amino acids. This chain's CDR3 is CASSARPWDNEQFF. DNA for the CDR3: TGTGCCAGCAGCGCCCGCCCTTGGGACAATGAGCAGTTCTTC.

This clonotype was seen just once. This clone may be a read error of a much larger clone one base away. The CDR3 spells CASSLLTGAQETQHF. The CDR3 bases are TGTGCCAGCAGTTTATTAACCGGGGCCCAAGAGACCCAGCACTTC. The genes are TRBV27 and TRBJ2-5, with D tentatively TRBD1 or TRBD2 (5 bases each). Germline-derived CDR1 and CDR2 are MNHEY and SMNVEV (reference sequence). The CDR3 contains 15 residues.

The chain couples TRBV6-1 to TRBJ2-4, with D possibly being TRBD1 or TRBD2 (6 bases each). The CDR3 covers 14 residues. V gave up 6 bases and J gave up 7 bases, with 16 bases separating them. From germline, CDR1 is MNHNS and CDR2 SASEGT. The CDR3 is CASSQGGLGNIQYF. In DNA, the CDR3 is TGTGCCAGCAGCCAAGGGGGGCTGGGTAACATTCAGTACTTC.

J is TRBJ2-5 and V is TRBV11-2; D is uncertain. This CDR3 contains 15 residues. Trimming removed 5 bases from V and 2 bases from J, with 15 bases in between. Germline CDR1 and CDR2: SGHAT and FQNNGV. The CDR3 sequence: CASSLVGYEQETQYF. The DNA of the CDR3 is TGTGCCAGCAGCCTAGTAGGGTACGAGCAAGAGACCCAGTACTTC. The whole variable domain, remainder taken from reference TRBV11-2 and TRBJ2-5, is EAGVAQSPRYKIIEKRQSVAFWCNPISGHATLYWYQQILGQGPKLLIQFQNNGVVDDSQLPKDRFSAERLKGVDSTLKIQPAKLEDSAVYLCASSLVGYEQETQYFGPGTRLLVL.

Only a few counts were recorded for this clonotype. Given a much more abundant clone one base away, this may be a read error. The chain uses TRBV6-5 and TRBJ1-4; unclear D gene. Germline V gene lookup returns CDR1 MNHEY and CDR2 SVGAGI. The CDR3 extends over 12 amino acids. The V end was cut by 6 bases, the J end by 5 bases, with 7 bases between. CDR3 residues: CASRRLNEKLFF. The CDR3 region has the DNA TGTGCCAGCAGACGGTTAAATGAAAAACTGTTTTTT.

The sample holds many counts of this clonotype. V usage is TRBV5-1 and J usage is TRBJ2-7, with TRBD1 matching 8 bases. From germline, CDR1 is SGHRS and CDR2 YFSETQ. With V trimmed by 3 bases and J by 0 bases, 5 bases remained unmatched. The CDR3 runs to 15 residues. The CDR3 nucleotides are TGCGCCAGCAGCTCCAACAGGGGGATCTCCTACGAGCAGTACTTC. This codes for CASSSNRGISYEQYF.

This clonotype showed up many times. The chain employs TRBV5-1 and TRBJ2-4; TRBD2 aligns across 12 bases. The length of the CDR3 is 16 residues. From germline, CDR1 is SGHRS and CDR2 YFSETQ. J gave up 3 bases and V 3 bases, and 4 bases lay outside the gene matches. Here the CDR3 DNA reads TGCGCCAGCAGCTGGACTAGCGGGATGAACAAAAACATTCAGTACTTC. Translation gives CASSWTSGMNKNIQYF.

This clonotype showed up many times. The chain combines TRBV20-1 with TRBJ2-7; no firm D call. Germline assignment: CDR1 DFQATT and CDR2 SNEGSKA (reference sequence). Trimming shortened V by 4 bases and J by 0 bases, and 7 bases separated the two germline ends. The CDR3 extends over 12 amino acids. This CDR3 is CSAMGFSYEQYF. CDR3 DNA: TGCAGTGCTATGGGGTTCTCCTACGAGCAGTACTTC.

The table lists this clonotype with many counts. The gene calls are TRBV5-4 and TRBJ2-7, with TRBD2 matching over 14 bases. The CDR3 runs 17 residues. The germline V gene encodes CDR1 SGHNT and CDR2 YYREEE (reference sequence). V was clipped by 4 bases and J by 4 bases; unmatched bases: 10. CDR3 region: CASSLTGLAGVSYEQYF. Written as DNA, the CDR3 is TGTGCCAGCAGCCTGACGGGACTAGCGGGGGTGTCATACGAGCAGTACTTC.

The chain has TRBV5-1 and TRBJ1-3, with TRBD1 matching over 9 bases. V trimming: 4 bases; J trimming: 4 bases; junction bases outside the gene matches: 6. CDR1 and CDR2 from the germline V gene are SGHRS and YFSETQ. The CDR3 is 15 amino acids. The CDR3 sequence is CASSTDRGLGNTIYF. The CDR3 coding sequence is TGCGCCAGCAGCACGGACAGGGGCTTGGGAAACACCATATATTTT.

To note about this clonotype: A much more abundant neighbour one base away suggests this may be a read error. As DNA, the CDR3 is TGTGCCAACAGTGAAGTCTGGTGGAGTATGAACGAGCAGTACTTC. This encodes CANSEVWWSMNEQYF. The chain carries TRBV6-1 and TRBJ2-7; D not certain. The length of the CDR3 is 15 residues. Looked up from germline, CDR1 is MNHNS and CDR2 is SASEGT.

The table lists this clonotype with many counts. The J gene is TRBJ2-2, the V gene TRBV4-2, with D possibly being TRBD1 or TRBD2 (8 bases each). The CDR3 runs to 16 residues. Germline values: CDR1 LGHNA, CDR2 YNFKEQ. Trimming shortened V by 2 bases and J by 6 bases, and 16 bases separated the two germline ends. The chain's CDR3 is CASSQPLAGQAGELFF. The CDR3, as DNA: TGTGCCAGCAGCCAACCCTTAGCGGGACAGGCCGGGGAGCTGTTTTTT.

CDR3 coding DNA: TGTGCCATCAGGGAAGGACAGGGGGCTTCTGGCGAGCAGTACTTC. Translating gives CAIREGQGASGEQYF. This chain connects TRBV10-3 to TRBJ2-7, with 11 bases lining up with TRBD1. Unmatched junction bases numbered 10, after V lost 6 bases and J lost 6 bases. The CDR3 is 15 residues long. Germline V gene sequence: CDR1 ENHRY, CDR2 SYGVKD.

This clonotype was picked up one time. The chain employs TRBV20-1 and TRBJ2-5, with unresolved D. Germline V lookup: CDR1 DFQATT, CDR2 SNEGSKA (reference sequence). V dropped 5 bases and J dropped 7 bases, with 8 bases sitting between them. This CDR3 is 10 amino acids long. CDR3 sequence (DNA): TGCAGTGCTTCCGTCGGGACCCAGTACTTC. This translates into CSASVGTQYF.

The chain recombines TRBV11-2 with TRBJ2-5; D gene uncertain. Germline V gives CDR1 SGHAT, CDR2 FQNNGV. The CDR3 contains 12 residues. Trimming took off 0 bases at V and 5 bases at J, with 4 bases between the two ends. CDR3 in DNA: TGTGCCAGCAGCTTAGATTCGGAGACCCAGTACTTC. Residues: CASSLDSETQYF.

This clonotype has at least ten counts. This chain joins TRBV29-1 and TRBJ2-3; 7 nucleotides align to TRBD1. The CDR3 has 13 residues. V shed 5 bases and J 1 base; nucleotides not matched to a gene: 3. Germline V lookup: CDR1 SQVTM, CDR2 ANQGSEA. The CDR3 DNA reads as TGCAGCGTTTGGGACAGAGGCACAGATACGCAGTATTTT. Protein product: CSVWDRGTDTQYF.

At least ten counts were recorded for this clonotype. The chain combines TRBV10-2 with TRBJ1-3; 7 bases fit TRBD1. Germline V gives CDR1 WSHSY, CDR2 SAAADI. The CDR3 runs 15 residues. V lost 8 bases to trimming and J lost 0 bases; unmatched junction nucleotides: 7. The CDR3 reads CASSGTAGSGNTIYF. The DNA for the CDR3 is TGCGCCAGCTCAGGGACAGCAGGCTCTGGAAACACCATATATTTT.

This clonotype was seen once. Likely a read error: the CDR3 ends without its conserved phenylalanine or tryptophan. This rearrangement joins TRBV14 to TRBJ1-5; D remains unclear. Germline V gene data show CDR1 as SGHDN and CDR2 as FVKESK. With 4 bases removed from V and 6 bases from J, the gap between germline ends came to 10 bases. The CDR3 is 13 amino acids. This CDR3 is CASSLKRCQPQHS. CDR3 DNA sequence: TGTGCCAGCAGCCTAAAGAGGTGTCAGCCCCAGCATTCC.